Below are 26 T cell receptor beta chains sequenced from a single sample in a study of a mutant IDH1 vaccine in newly diagnosed glioma. Time point meaning: week 23, last vaccination. It was 300 ug of mutant IDH1 20-mer peptide that made up each vaccine dose, given with topical imiquimod. Produced via immunoSEQ multiplex PCR; TCRdb's table is partial and in-frame only. The sample has about 38,000 clones, about four fifths seen once. Their antigens are not known. Sequenced here: PBMCs, sampled from a glioma patient whose treatment included an IDH1 peptide vaccine. The receptors come from a man aged 35 to 55 with glioma.

The V call is TRBV19, the J call TRBJ2-2, with D possibly being TRBD1 (5 bases). The CDR3 is 15 residues long. The V and J ends lost 6 bases and 5 bases respectively, with 16 bases between them. The germline gives CDR1 LNHDA, CDR2 SQIVND (reference sequence). Here the CDR3 DNA reads TGTGCCAGTAGGTTTAGGAAGGGGCAGACCGGGGAGCTGTTTTTT. The encoded protein is CASRFRKGQTGELFF.

The chain has TRBV19 and TRBJ2-5; D possibly corresponds to TRBD2 (6 bases). Trimming pared 4 bases from V and 4 bases from J, leaving 16 bases between. Germline V lookup: CDR1 LNHDA, CDR2 SQIVND (reference sequence). This CDR3 region has 15 residues. Written as DNA, the CDR3 is TGTGCCAGTAGTACCTTTGCGGATAGCGGAGAGACCCAGTACTTC. Protein sequence: CASSTFADSGETQYF. Variable domain in full (rest from reference TRBV19 and TRBJ2-5): DGGITQSPKYLFRKEGQNVTLSCEQNLNHDAMYWYRQDPGQGLRLIYYSQIVNDFQKGDIAEGYSVSREKKESFPLTVTSAQKNPTAFYLCASSTFADSGETQYFGPGTRLLVL.

The V and J genes are TRBV7-2 and TRBJ2-3; no clear D. V was clipped by 1 base and J by 4 bases, with 9 bases between them. This CDR3 comprises 14 residues. CDR1 and CDR2 from the germline V gene are SGHTA and FQGNSA. The CDR3 DNA is TGTGCCAGCAGCTTAGATATTGTCGCAGATACGCAGTATTTT. Encoded protein: CASSLDIVADTQYF.

This clone has just one count. The rearrangement uses TRBV7-9 and TRBJ1-1; TRBD1 aligns across 8 bases. This CDR3 comprises 14 residues. After removal of 3 bases from V and 4 bases from J, the junction contained 4 bases not matched to a gene. Germline CDR1 reads SEHNR; CDR2 reads FQNEAQ (reference sequence). CDR3 amino acids: CASSFGDRLTEAFF. CDR3 DNA sequence: TGTGCCAGCAGCTTTGGGGACAGGCTCACTGAAGCTTTCTTT.

The sample holds one count of this clone. The chain carries TRBV5-4 and TRBJ2-7, with 9 bases matching TRBD1. Germline loops: CDR1 SGHNT, CDR2 YYREEE (reference sequence). This CDR3 is built from 15 residues. The V gene end was trimmed by 3 bases and the J gene end by 5 bases; junction bases not matched to a gene: 9. CDR3 region: CASSSPDRGGNEQYF. The CDR3 nucleotides read TGTGCCAGCAGCTCACCGGACAGGGGAGGGAACGAGCAGTACTTC.

The J gene is TRBJ1-4, the V gene TRBV5-4, with D possibly TRBD1 on 5 matching bases. CDR1 and CDR2 from the germline V gene are SGHNT and YYREEE (reference sequence). The V and J ends lost 1 base and 7 bases respectively, with 14 bases between them. The CDR3 length is 15 residues. The CDR3: CASSLSGQGREKLFF. CDR3 sequence (DNA): TGTGCCAGCAGCTTGTCTGGGCAGGGACGTGAAAAACTGTTTTTT.

The CDR3: CAFPTGVYGYTF. CDR3 nucleotides: TGTGCCTTCCCGACAGGGGTCTATGGCTACACCTTC. V is TRBV30 and J is TRBJ1-2; the match to TRBD1 covers 8 bases. With 7 bases clipped from V and 4 bases from J, the junction kept 5 bases outside the gene matches. This CDR3 comprises 12 residues. Per the germline V gene, CDR1 is GTSNPN and CDR2 is SVGIG (reference sequence).

J is TRBJ1-6 and V is TRBV6-5; D is uncertain. Germline lookup yields CDR1 MNHEY and CDR2 SVGAGI. V was pared by 7 bases and J by 7 bases, with 17 bases between. There are 15 residues in the CDR3. The CDR3 spells CASKPDSRRNSPLHF. The CDR3 DNA follows: TGTGCCAGCAAACCAGATAGTAGAAGGAATTCACCCCTCCACTTT.

V gene TRBV6-1 combines with J gene TRBJ2-3, with 12 bases matching TRBD1. The germline CDR1 and CDR2 sequences are MNHNS and SASEGT. This CDR3 has 16 residues. Germline trimming cut 0 bases from V and 5 bases from J; bases unmatched to any gene: 3. The CDR3 region is CASSEAGTGGRDTQYF. DNA of the CDR3: TGTGCCAGCAGTGAAGCAGGGACAGGGGGCCGAGATACGCAGTATTTT.

J is TRBJ2-5 and V is TRBV12-5, with 10 bases fitting TRBD2. The J segment lost 5 bases and the V segment lost 0 bases, leaving 6 bases of the junction unmatched. This CDR3 has 16 residues. Germline lookup yields CDR1 LGHNT and CDR2 FRNRAP. As DNA, the CDR3 is TGTGCTAGTGGTTTGGTCCAGCGGGGGGGCCGGGAGACCCAGTACTTC. Amino acid sequence: CASGLVQRGGRETQYF.

With regard to this clone: Within the sample, other DNA sequences also encode this same CDR3. The chain recombines TRBV6-1 with TRBJ2-1; no clear D. The CDR3 sequence is 12 residues long. Trimming shortened V by 1 base and J by 8 bases, and 6 bases separated the two germline ends. CDR1 is MNHNS, CDR2 SASEGT, per germline. The CDR3 DNA reads as TGTGCCAGCAGTGAAGAGGGCTATGAGCAGTTCTTC. Its translation is CASSEEGYEQFF.

Only one count was recorded for this clone. The chain carries TRBV11-2 and TRBJ1-1; TRBD1 matches at 8 bases. After removal of 6 bases from V and 2 bases from J, the junction contained 8 bases not matched to a gene. This CDR3 spans 15 amino acids. CDR1 is SGHAT, CDR2 FQNNGV, per germline. This CDR3 is CASSHYRGYNTEAFF. As DNA, the CDR3 is TGTGCCAGCAGTCACTACAGGGGGTATAACACTGAAGCTTTCTTT.

This chain uses TRBV18 with TRBJ2-7, with D uncertain. Trimming shortened V by 1 base and J by 0 bases, and 13 bases separated the two germline ends. The CDR3 extends over 16 amino acids. Germline CDR1 reads KGHSH; CDR2 reads LQKENI. The CDR3 region has the DNA TGTGCCAGCTCACCACAGGCCGGATCGAGCTCCTACGAGCAGTACTTC. Protein sequence: CASSPQAGSSSYEQYF. The entire variable domain, with the rest obtained from reference TRBV18 and TRBJ2-7, is as follows: NAGVMQNPRHLVRRRGQEARLRCSPMKGHSHVYWYRQLPEEGLKFMVYLQKENIIDESGMPKERFSAEFPKEGPSILRIQQVVRGDSAAYFCASSPQAGSSSYEQYFGPGTRLTVT.

The chain joins TRBV19 to TRBJ2-1; D may correspond to TRBD1 or TRBD2 (5 bases each). Trimming took 5 bases from V and 1 from J, leaving 15 bases between them. Germline V CDR1 and CDR2: LNHDA, SQIVND (reference sequence). The CDR3 loop spans 16 amino acids. The CDR3 loop is CASSPPEGMSYNEQFF. The CDR3 DNA follows: TGTGCCAGTAGTCCCCCAGAGGGGATGTCCTACAATGAGCAGTTCTTC.

The V and J genes are TRBV5-4 and TRBJ1-2; tentatively, D is TRBD1 (6 bases). Germline assignment: CDR1 SGHNT and CDR2 YYREEE (reference sequence). V was cut by 5 bases and J by 8 bases, with 19 bases left in between. CDR3 length: 14 residues. The CDR3 here is CASSHRASGEGYTF. The CDR3 bases are TGTGCCAGCAGTCACAGGGCCTCGGGGGAAGGCTACACCTTC.

This clone was observed once. The chain uses TRBV7-2 and TRBJ1-1, with 7 nucleotides matching TRBD1. Losses at the gene ends were 1 base for V and 6 bases for J; bases not matched to a gene: 5. Germline loops: CDR1 SGHTA, CDR2 FQGNSA. This CDR3 is 14 amino acids long. The CDR3 DNA follows: TGTGCCAGCAGCTTAGAAGGGGGCTGGGCTGAAGCTTTCTTT. This codes for CASSLEGGWAEAFF.

This clone was detected only once. The rearrangement links TRBV6-1 to TRBJ2-1; TRBD1 might be the D (6 bases). The CDR3 is 15 residues long. The V and J ends lost 5 bases and 2 bases respectively, with 13 bases between them. Germline V gene sequence: CDR1 MNHNS, CDR2 SASEGT. CDR3 sequence (DNA): TGTGCCAGCAGTCTGAGAGGGGGAACCTACAATGAGCAGTTCTTC. This codes for CASSLRGGTYNEQFF.

The rearrangement links TRBV27 to TRBJ1-5; maybe TRBD1 (5 bases). V dropped 4 bases and J dropped 3 bases, with 10 bases sitting between them. The CDR3 runs 14 residues. Germline CDR1 MNHEY, CDR2 SMNVEV (reference sequence). CDR3 region: CASSSTDFNQPQHF. As DNA, the CDR3 is TGTGCCAGCAGTTCGACAGATTTCAATCAGCCCCAGCATTTT.

V gene TRBV5-4 combines with J gene TRBJ2-7; 14 nucleotides agree with TRBD2. CDR1 and CDR2 (germline): SGHNT, YYREEE (reference sequence). CDR3 length: 16 amino acids. V was clipped by 4 bases and J by 5 bases; unmatched bases: 8. CDR3 sequence: CASSPGTSGRGDEQYF. The CDR3 coding sequence is TGTGCCAGCAGCCCCGGGACTAGCGGGAGAGGTGACGAGCAGTACTTC.

This clone is a singleton in its sample. This chain links TRBV19 with TRBJ1-5; possible D gene TRBD1, 5 bases. Trimming left V 5 bases short and J 1 base short, with 12 bases between. This CDR3 has 15 residues. The germline gives CDR1 LNHDA, CDR2 SQIVND (reference sequence). CDR3 residues: CASSPGRLSNQPQHF. The CDR3 DNA follows: TGTGCCAGTAGTCCGGGACGGCTGAGCAATCAGCCCCAGCATTTT.

A single count supports this clone. The rearrangement uses TRBV5-6 and TRBJ2-2, with a possible D match to TRBD2 (5 bases). CDR1 is SGHDT, CDR2 YYEEEE, per germline. The CDR3 sequence is 15 residues long. V lost 4 bases and J 5 bases, leaving 15 bases between the germline ends. The CDR3 region is CASSPGILGTGELFF. CDR3 nucleotide sequence: TGTGCCAGCAGCCCCGGGATCCTTGGGACCGGGGAGCTGTTTTTT.

This clone was recorded a few times. The chain is built from TRBV7-2 and TRBJ2-2; D unresolved. Germline V gives CDR1 SGHTA, CDR2 FQGNSA. Trimming pared 4 bases from V and 5 bases from J, leaving 8 bases between. The CDR3 runs to 13 residues. The CDR3 sequence: CASSSLATGELFF. The CDR3 DNA follows: TGTGCCAGCAGCTCCCTCGCTACCGGGGAGCTGTTTTTT.

J is TRBJ2-7 and V is TRBV5-5; D may be TRBD2 (6 bases). This CDR3 spans 13 amino acids. The germline CDR1 and CDR2 sequences are SGHKS and YYEKEE (reference sequence). Trimming shortened V by 0 bases and J by 2 bases, and 6 bases separated the two germline ends. The CDR3 protein is CASSLGEAYEQYF. As DNA, the CDR3 is TGTGCCAGCAGCTTGGGGGAGGCCTACGAGCAGTACTTC.

This chain links TRBV4-1 with TRBJ2-7; 7 bases map to TRBD2. Germline V lookup: CDR1 MGHRA, CDR2 YSYEKL. This CDR3 has 16 amino acids. With 0 bases clipped from V and 2 bases from J, the junction kept 7 bases outside the gene matches. CDR3 DNA: TGCGCCAGCAGCCAAGATAGCGGGCGGTCCCCCTACGAGCAGTACTTC. This sequence encodes CASSQDSGRSPYEQYF.

This chain joins TRBV20-1 and TRBJ1-2, with D unresolved. V was trimmed by 5 bases and J by 10 bases, leaving 14 bases between them. Per the germline V gene, CDR1 is DFQATT and CDR2 is SNEGSKA (reference sequence). The CDR3 is 11 residues long. The CDR3, as DNA: TGCAGTGCTTTTCAGGACGTAACCTACACCTTC. As protein: CSAFQDVTYTF.

The chain recombines TRBV29-1 with TRBJ2-2, with 11 bases identical to TRBD1. The junction had 3 bases not matched to a gene; V was cut back by 3 bases and J by 6 bases. Germline loops: CDR1 SQVTM, CDR2 ANQGSEA. The CDR3 consists of 14 residues. The CDR3 region has the DNA TGCAGCGTTGAGGGACAGGGGGGGCCCGGGGAGCTGTTTTTT. Protein sequence: CSVEGQGGPGELFF.